The 19 T cell receptor beta chains listed next were all sequenced from one sample in a study of blood T cell repertoires in COVID-19. Profiling relied on immunoSEQ multiplex PCR, and the TCRdb table lists in-frame clones only, not all of them. The table shows approximately 240,000 clones, with nearly 95% occurring only once. The sample taken for sequencing was peripheral blood. The receptors stem from a man aged 25 to 40 with COVID-19, enrolled during active disease.

The J gene is TRBJ2-2, the V gene TRBV3-1 (or the pseudogene TRBV3-2); 8 positions match TRBD2. CDR1 LGHDT and CDR2 YNNKEL come from the germline V gene (reference sequence). After removal of 2 bases from V and 6 bases from J, the junction contained 11 bases not matched to a gene. The CDR3 has 17 residues. CDR3 DNA sequence: TGTGCCAGCAGCCAATTGGCCGGGCCGGGGGGGTCCGGGGAGCTGTTTTTT. This codes for CASSQLAGPGGSGELFF.

This clone was observed once. V usage is TRBV18 and J usage is TRBJ1-1; 8 nucleotides line up with TRBD1. CDR3 size: 15 residues. Trimming took 5 bases from V and 0 from J; bases not matched to a gene: 5. Germline loops: CDR1 KGHSH, CDR2 LQKENI. CDR3 loop: CASSAYRGLNTEAFF. The CDR3, as DNA: TGTGCCAGCTCAGCGTACAGGGGGTTGAACACTGAAGCTTTCTTT.

This chain uses TRBV20-1 with TRBJ1-5; D is ambiguous. Per germline, CDR1 DFQATT and CDR2 SNEGSKA (reference sequence). This CDR3 is built from 11 residues. V lost 5 bases and J lost 7, with 9 bases in between. The CDR3 protein is CSAGLRQPQHF. CDR3 in DNA: TGCAGTGCTGGCCTGAGGCAGCCCCAGCATTTT.

This chain joins TRBV27 and TRBJ2-7; 7 bases align to TRBD1. The CDR3 loop spans 18 amino acids. Losses at the gene ends were 5 bases for V and 0 bases for J; bases not matched to a gene: 16. Looked up from germline, CDR1 is MNHEY and CDR2 is SMNVEV (reference sequence). The CDR3 DNA reads as TGTGCCAGCAGTGCCTTCAGGGGGATTACTCCGCGCTCCTACGAGCAGTACTTC. It codes for CASSAFRGITPRSYEQYF.

The chain combines TRBV15 with TRBJ2-3; the match to TRBD1 covers 7 bases. The CDR3 length is 17 residues. V lost 3 bases, J lost 4 bases, and 13 bases stayed unmatched. CDR1 and CDR2 (germline): LNHNV, YYDKDF (reference sequence). The CDR3 loop reads CATSSSVGTDVPDTQYF. The CDR3 DNA sequence: TGTGCCACCAGCAGCTCGGTCGGGACAGATGTCCCAGATACGCAGTATTTT.

The V call is TRBV19, the J call TRBJ2-1; D gene uncertain. Germline loops: CDR1 LNHDA, CDR2 SQIVND (reference sequence). The CDR3 contains 12 residues. V dropped 3 bases and J dropped 4 bases, with 4 bases sitting between them. CDR3 DNA sequence: TGTGCCAGTAGTATTCAGTACAATGAGCAGTTCTTC. Its translation: CASSIQYNEQFF.

The V call is TRBV6-6, the J call TRBJ2-3; TRBD1 might be the D (5 bases). Germline V gene data show CDR1 as MNHNY and CDR2 as SVGAGI (reference sequence). The V end was cut by 4 bases, the J end by 4 bases, with 9 bases between. This CDR3 comprises 13 residues. This CDR3 is CASSLQGADTQYF. CDR3 coding DNA: TGTGCCAGCAGTTTGCAGGGCGCAGATACGCAGTATTTT.

Only one count was recorded for this clone. The gene calls are TRBV2 and TRBJ2-2; TRBD1 agrees at 9 bases. The CDR3 spans 15 residues. The J segment lost 3 bases and the V segment lost 6 bases, leaving 5 bases of the junction unmatched. The germline V gene encodes CDR1 SNHLY and CDR2 FYNNEI. This CDR3 reads CASRGQGGYTGELFF. The CDR3 nucleotides are TGTGCCAGCAGGGGACAGGGTGGGTACACCGGGGAGCTGTTTTTT.

The J gene is TRBJ1-1, the V gene TRBV27; weak D call: TRBD1 (5 bases). Looked up from germline, CDR1 is MNHEY and CDR2 is SMNVEV (reference sequence). Between the trimmed V and J ends, which lost 5 bases and 3 bases, there was a span of 13 bases. The CDR3 totals 14 residues. The CDR3 bases are TGTGCCAGCAGTGACAGCCTTCAAGACACTGAAGCTTTCTTT. This codes for CASSDSLQDTEAFF.

The gene calls are TRBV11-2 and TRBJ2-1; D unresolved. V was pared by 1 base and J by 9 bases, with 10 bases between. The CDR3 consists of 13 residues. Per the germline V gene, CDR1 is SGHAT and CDR2 is FQNNGV. The CDR3 DNA sequence: TGTGCCAGCAGCTTAGTATGGGCAGCTGAGCAGTTCTTC. Translating it yields CASSLVWAAEQFF.

This chain connects TRBV23-1 to TRBJ2-5, with D perhaps matching TRBD2 (6 bases). TRBV23-1 is designated an ORF whose function remains uncertain. The V end lost 2 bases, the J end lost 2 bases, and 12 bases lay between the germline ends. The CDR3 loop spans 15 amino acids. Here the CDR3 reads CASSQGGILQETQYF. As DNA, the CDR3 is TGCGCCAGCAGTCAAGGAGGGATCCTGCAAGAGACCCAGTACTTC.

The chain uses TRBV7-3 and TRBJ1-2, with TRBD1 matching 7 bases. Germline V gives CDR1 SGHTA, CDR2 FQGTGA. CDR3 size: 14 residues. The V and J ends lost 5 bases and 5 bases, in that order; junction bases with no gene match: 8. CDR3 amino acids: CASSPAGTEYGYTF. The CDR3 DNA reads TGTGCCAGCAGCCCAGCCGGGACAGAGTATGGCTACACCTTC. Complete variable domain (other parts from reference TRBV7-3 and TRBJ1-2): GAGVSQTPSNKVTEKGKYVELRCDPISGHTALYWYRQSLGQGPEFLIYFQGTGAADDSGLPNDRFFAVRPEGSVSTLKIQRTERGDSAVYLCASSPAGTEYGYTFGSGTRLTVV.

The chain carries TRBV9 and TRBJ1-2; maybe TRBD1 (5 bases). The V gene's germline CDR1 is SGDLS and CDR2 YYNGEE. Trimming cost V 0 bases and J 2 bases, with 14 bases left between them. This CDR3 spans 16 amino acids. DNA of the CDR3: TGTGCCAGCAGCGTAGACGCGGGGGTACTAAACTATGGCTACACCTTC. This gives the protein CASSVDAGVLNYGYTF.

The chain links TRBV5-1 to TRBJ2-1, with 8 bases lining up with TRBD2. Per germline, CDR1 SGHRS and CDR2 YFSETQ. The trim removed 4 bases at V and 8 bases at J, leaving 11 bases unmatched. The CDR3 loop spans 15 amino acids. The CDR3 is CASSPTRGGLDEQFF. CDR3 coding DNA: TGCGCCAGCAGCCCCACCCGGGGGGGCTTGGATGAGCAGTTCTTC.

The chain recombines TRBV20-1 with TRBJ2-1; 10 nucleotides align to TRBD2. Germline CDR1 reads DFQATT; CDR2 reads SNEGSKA (reference sequence). Germline trimming cut 3 bases from V and 5 bases from J; bases unmatched to any gene: 10. The CDR3 consists of 16 residues. CDR3 coding DNA: TGCAGTGCTAGTCCAGCGGGGGGGCCAGAAGACAATGAGCAGTTCTTC. This codes for CSASPAGGPEDNEQFF.

This rearrangement joins TRBV23-1 to TRBJ1-6; D is ambiguous. TRBV23-1 is flagged as an ORF with uncertain function. The CDR3 has 17 amino acids. V was trimmed by 6 bases and J by 0 bases, leaving 15 bases between them. CDR3 nucleotides: TGCGCCAGCAGCCCCTCGGAGGCTAGCTCCTATAATTCACCCCTCCACTTT. Translated: CASSPSEASSYNSPLHF.

V is TRBV7-3 and J is TRBJ1-2, with D tentatively TRBD1 (5 bases). Trimming took 1 base from V and 2 from J, leaving 11 bases between them. The CDR3 runs 15 residues. CDR1 is SGHTA and CDR2 is FQGTGA in the germline V gene. The CDR3 reads CASSLNGQGNYGYTF. In DNA form, the CDR3 reads TGTGCCAGCAGCTTAAATGGCCAGGGAAACTATGGCTACACCTTC.

This chain links TRBV5-1 with TRBJ1-2, with D possibly being TRBD1 (6 bases). CDR3 length equals 15 residues. V was shortened by 4 bases and J by 9 bases, with 22 bases between the two germline ends. Germline V gene lookup returns CDR1 SGHRS and CDR2 YFSETQ. The CDR3 sequence is CASSAETGDAMRYTF. The CDR3 nucleotides are TGCGCCAGCAGCGCAGAGACAGGCGACGCAATGCGCTACACCTTC.

Comment on this clone: One end of the junction varies from germline; a read error may be responsible. This sequence joins TRBV27 and TRBJ2-1; the match to TRBD2 covers 7 bases. Germline V gene lookup returns CDR1 MNHEY and CDR2 SMNVEV (reference sequence). The CDR3 is made up of 14 amino acids. The CDR3 loop is CVSSPIGGINEQFF. CDR3 bases: TGTGTCAGCAGTCCGATCGGGGGGATCAATGAGCAGTTCTTC.